A selection of T cell receptor beta chains follows, all from one sample in a study of molecular identifiers for immune sequencing clone quantification. TCRdb recomputed calls from the PCR reads with MiXCR, one row per CDR3 protein. In the table there are about 320,000 distinct CDR3 sequences, around a fifth of which are singletons. The sample taken for sequencing was naive CD8+ T cells from blood, with Jurkat cell RNA spiked in. The receptors come from a human donor in good health. Some libraries in this study had Jurkat cell RNA spiked in. Each CDR3 is given with its conserved first and last residue. D genes are given only for firm matches. The size entry is marked missing in some rows and otherwise reads once, few, many or a size class.

clone_size cdr3_length j_call v_call d_call cdr3_nt cdr3_aa
NA 16 TRBJ2-5 TRBV6-2/TRBV6-3 NA TGTGCCAGCAGTTACTCCGTTGACAGGTTAGAAGAGACCCAGTACTTC CASSYSVDRLEETQYF
many 16 TRBJ2-3 TRBV5-4 TRBD2 TGTGCCAGCAGCTCCATAGCGGGGGGGCTCCCAGATACGCAGTATTTT CASSSIAGGLPDTQYF
many 14 TRBJ2-3 TRBV27 TRBD2 TGTGCCAGCAGGCGGGAGCTTGTCACAGATACGCAGTATTTT CASRRELVTDTQYF
few 15 TRBJ2-7 TRBV29-1 TRBD2 TGCAGCGTTGAAGACTTTGTACGCGGGAGTGACGAGCAGTACTTC CSVEDFVRGSDEQYF
many 18 TRBJ2-6 TRBV4-2 TRBD1 TGCGCCAGCAGCCAAGATAGGACAGGGAACTCTGGGGCCAACGTCCTGACTTTC CASSQDRTGNSGANVLTF
NA 15 TRBJ2-3 TRBV10-2 TRBD2 TGCGCCAGCACCGGACTAGCGGGGGTCACAGATACGCAGTATTTT CASTGLAGVTDTQYF
many 17 TRBJ1-5 TRBV21-1 NA TGTGACACTTCCTGCAGGGCGGGGTTGTTTAGCAATCAGCCCCAGCATTTT CDTSCRAGLFSNQPQHF
few 15 TRBJ1-2 TRBV7-9 TRBD1 TGTGCCAGCAGCTTAGCGGGACAGGACGCCTATGGCTACACCTTC CASSLAGQDAYGYTF
many 14 TRBJ2-7 TRBV29-1 TRBD2 TGCAGCGTGAACCTAGCGGGACATGTCTACGAGCAGTACTTC CSVNLAGHVYEQYF
NA 14 TRBJ2-2 TRBV19 TRBD2 TGTGCCAGTGATAGCGGGCCGAACACCGGGGAGCTGTTTTTT CASDSGPNTGELFF
few 12 TRBJ2-7 TRBV28 NA TGTGCCAGCAGAACCCAGGGTGACGAGCAGTACTTC CASRTQGDEQYF
NA 17 TRBJ2-7 TRBV6-2/TRBV6-3 NA TGTGCCAGCAGTTACCCCCGGACAAGTCTTACTGAGTACGAGCAGTACTTC CASSYPRTSLTEYEQYF
many 15 TRBJ1-5 TRBV27 TRBD1 TGTGCCAGCAGACGGGACAGGGTAAGCAATCAGCCCCAGCATTTT CASRRDRVSNQPQHF
NA 14 TRBJ2-3 TRBV7-9 NA TGTGCCAGCAGCTTAGTACGGGGCACAGATACGCAGTATTTT CASSLVRGTDTQYF
NA 15 TRBJ1-2 TRBV5-6 NA TGTGCCAGCAGGACTACGGACCCTGCGAGGGATGGCTACATCTTC CASRTTDPARDGYIF
NA 15 TRBJ2-7 TRBV6-2/TRBV6-3 TRBD2 TGTGCCAGCAGTACGGGTAGCGGGAGGGCCTACGAGCAGTACTTC CASSTGSGRAYEQYF
many 13 TRBJ1-1 TRBV19 NA TGTGCCAGTATAAGGACTGCGAACACTGAAGCTTTCTTT CASIRTANTEAFF
many 14 TRBJ2-7 TRBV7-2 NA TGTGCCAGCAGCTTCGAACAACTGGGGTACGAGCAGTACTTC CASSFEQLGYEQYF
NA 16 TRBJ2-3 TRBV12-3/TRBV12-4 NA TGTGCCAGCTCGGAACCTGGCGGGACGGAGGGAGATACGCAGTATTTT CASSEPGGTEGDTQYF
NA 13 TRBJ2-7 TRBV14 TRBD1 TGTGCCAGCAGCCACGGGACAGCCTACGGGCAGTACTTC CASSHGTAYGQYF
many 14 TRBJ2-5 TRBV7-9 NA TGTGCCAGCAACTTAGGAGGGATTCAAGAGACCCAGTACTTC CASNLGGIQETQYF
many 13 TRBJ2-7 TRBV7-6 NA TGTGCCAGCAGCTTGCAGGGTCGGTACGAGCAGTACTTC CASSLQGRYEQYF
many 14 TRBJ2-6 TRBV27 TRBD1 TGTGCCAGCAGATCCGGACAGGGAGCCAACGTCCTGACTTTC CASRSGQGANVLTF
many 14 TRBJ2-2 TRBV29-1 TRBD1 TGCAGCGTTGGGGACAGGGCGAACACCGGGGAGCTGTTTTTT CSVGDRANTGELFF
few 14 TRBJ1-2 TRBV29-1 NA TGCAGCGTTGAACCGTCTGGGGGGAGGCGTGGCTACACCTTC CSVEPSGGRRGYTF
many 18 TRBJ2-2 TRBV2 TRBD2 TGTGCCAGCACTCCTAGCGGGAGCCCTCAAAAAGTCTTCGGGGAGCTGTTTTTT CASTPSGSPQKVFGELFF
many 11 TRBJ2-3 TRBV6-5 NA TGTGCCAGCAGTTACTGGGGTACGCAGTATTTT CASSYWGTQYF
many 13 TRBJ1-3 TRBV6-5 TRBD1 TGTGCCAGCAGTTACGACAGGGGCAACACCATATATTTT CASSYDRGNTIYF
NA 14 TRBJ1-4 TRBV11-2 TRBD1 TGTGCCAGCAGCCTAGGGACAGCTAATGAAAAACTGTTTTTT CASSLGTANEKLFF
NA 17 TRBJ2-2 TRBV6-2/TRBV6-3 NA TGTGCCAGCAGTTACGGTTTGATAGTGAGGAACACCGGGGAGCTGTTTTTT CASSYGLIVRNTGELFF
many 11 TRBJ2-2 TRBV29-1 NA TGCAGCGTTGACGGGACCGGGGAGCTGTTTTTT CSVDGTGELFF
many 19 TRBJ1-4 TRBV4-3 NA TGCGCCAGCAGCCAAGATTTGTCGGGGGGCGTAACGACTAATGAAAAACTGTTTTTT CASSQDLSGGVTTNEKLFF
many 17 TRBJ2-3 TRBV24-1 TRBD1 TGTGCCACCAGTGATGGCCGACAGGGGATAGGCACAGATACGCAGTATTTT CATSDGRQGIGTDTQYF
many 12 TRBJ1-1 TRBV12-3/TRBV12-4 NA TGTGCCAGCACCGCCCCGGGTCTTGAAGCTTTCTTT CASTAPGLEAFF
NA 14 TRBJ2-3 TRBV12-3/TRBV12-4 TRBD1 TGTGCCAGCAGCCGAGGGGGCCGCACAGATACGCAGTATTTT CASSRGGRTDTQYF
few 15 TRBJ1-2 TRBV7-9 NA TGTGCCAGCAGCTTATTTGGGGCGGACGTCTATGGCTACACCTTC CASSLFGADVYGYTF
NA 15 TRBJ2-1 TRBV19 TRBD1 TGTGCCAGTAGTCTAGGACAGGGGCGCGGGAATGAGCAGTTCTTC CASSLGQGRGNEQFF
many 20 TRBJ2-3 TRBV7-2 NA TGTGCCAGCAGCATTAGCCGGGGGATCTTTTCCTCTAGAAGCACAGATACGCAGTATTTT CASSISRGIFSSRSTDTQYF
many 13 TRBJ1-5 TRBV6-2/TRBV6-3 NA TGTGCCAGCAATACAGGGTTTAGTCAGCCCCAGCATTTT CASNTGFSQPQHF
many 17 TRBJ2-2 TRBV7-9 TRBD1 TGTGCCAGCAACTTTAACCCGGCAGGGGGGAACACCGGGGAGCTGTTTTTT CASNFNPAGGNTGELFF
many 13 TRBJ2-3 TRBV11-2 NA TGTGCCAGCGTGGGCGCGATCCGCAATACGCAGTATTTT CASVGAIRNTQYF
many 12 TRBJ2-3 TRBV12-3/TRBV12-4 NA TGTGCCAGCAGTACCCAGGGAGATACGCAGTATTTT CASSTQGDTQYF
NA 16 TRBJ2-6 TRBV27 NA TGTGCCAGCAGTTCCCTCGACAGCTCTGGGGCCAACGTCCTGACTTTC CASSSLDSSGANVLTF
NA 15 TRBJ2-7 TRBV27 TRBD2 TGTGCCAGCAGTATAAACGGGGGGGCCGGGTACGAGCAGTACTTC CASSINGGAGYEQYF
NA 15 TRBJ2-3 TRBV19 TRBD1 TGTGCCAGTAGTATTGGGGACAGGGGACTAGGTACGCAGTATTTT CASSIGDRGLGTQYF
NA 15 TRBJ2-7 TRBV6-2/TRBV6-3 TRBD1 TGTGCCAGCAGTACCCAGGACAGGGCAACCTACGAGCAGTACTTC CASSTQDRATYEQYF
many 16 TRBJ2-4 TRBV23-1 TRBD2 TGCGCCAGACCGACGGAGGTACTAGCGGGTCGCCACATTCAGTACTTC CARPTEVLAGRHIQYF
many 17 TRBJ2-5 TRBV7-8 TRBD2 TGTGCCAGCAGCTTAGATCCTGCGCGGGGGTACCAAGAGACCCAGTACTTC CASSLDPARGYQETQYF
many 13 TRBJ2-4 TRBV29-1 NA TGCAGCGTTGAAAAGACAGACGAAAACATTCAGTACTTC CSVEKTDENIQYF